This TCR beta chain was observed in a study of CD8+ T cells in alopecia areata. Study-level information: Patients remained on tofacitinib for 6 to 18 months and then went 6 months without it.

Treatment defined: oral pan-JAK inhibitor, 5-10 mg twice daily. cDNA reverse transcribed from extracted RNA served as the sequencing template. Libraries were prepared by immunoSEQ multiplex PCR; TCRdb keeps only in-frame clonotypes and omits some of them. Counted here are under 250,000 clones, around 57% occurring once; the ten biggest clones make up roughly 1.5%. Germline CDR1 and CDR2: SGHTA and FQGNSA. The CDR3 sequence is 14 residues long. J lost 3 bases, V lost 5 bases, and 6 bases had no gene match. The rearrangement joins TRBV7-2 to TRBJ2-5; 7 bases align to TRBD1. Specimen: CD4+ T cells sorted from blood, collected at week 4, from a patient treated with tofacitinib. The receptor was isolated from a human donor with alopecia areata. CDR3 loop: CASSQTGSEETQYF. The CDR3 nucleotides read TGTGCCAGCAGCCAGACAGGGTCAGAAGAGACCCAGTACTTC.